Listed below are T cell receptor beta chains from one sample, sequenced in a study of blood T cell repertoires in COVID-19. Clones were sequenced by immunoSEQ multiplex PCR, and TCRdb holds only the in-frame ones, with some missing. The sample consists of 150,000 or so clones, 80% to 90% of them appearing once. The sequenced sample was peripheral blood. These receptors were collected from a man younger than 30 with COVID-19, enrolled during active disease. Both conserved end residues are part of each CDR3. The D gene is left open where the match is weak. The size entry is marked missing in some rows and otherwise reads once, few, many or a size class.

j_gene,abundance,v_gene,d_gene,CDR3aa,CDR3nt
TRBJ2-7,NA,TRBV4-3,NA,CASSQDRARNEQYF,TGCGCCAGCAGCCAAGATCGCGCGCGGAACGAGCAGTACTTC
TRBJ1-2,NA,TRBV6-5,NA,CASSYMGHNYGYTF,TGTGCCAGCAGTTACATGGGACACAACTATGGCTACACCTTC
TRBJ1-4,NA,TRBV7-6,NA,CASSLSRVGTNEKLFF,TGTGCCAGCAGCTTAAGCAGGGTGGGAACTAATGAAAAACTGTTTTTT
TRBJ2-7,NA,TRBV7-8,NA,CASSHLGGSYEQYF,TGTGCCAGCAGCCACCTGGGGGGTTCATACGAGCAGTACTTC
TRBJ1-3,NA,TRBV3-1/TRBV3-2,TRBD1,CASSQGRQGRGNTIYF,TGTGCCAGCAGCCAAGGACGACAGGGGAGAGGAAACACCATATATTTT
TRBJ2-1,NA,TRBV9,TRBD2,CASSVRPAGGYNEQFF,TGTGCCAGCAGCGTACGGCCAGCGGGAGGCTACAATGAGCAGTTCTTC
TRBJ2-1,NA,TRBV10-3,NA,CAISESLRSNEQFF,TGTGCCATCAGTGAGTCCCTGCGAAGTAATGAGCAGTTCTTC
TRBJ2-4,NA,TRBV10-3,NA,CAISPGPSGVGAKNIQYF,TGTGCCATCAGTCCGGGACCCTCGGGAGTTGGGGCCAAAAACATTCAGTACTTC
TRBJ1-2,NA,TRBV30,TRBD1,CAWSVEGGKGYTF,TGTGCCTGGAGTGTAGAAGGGGGCAAGGGCTACACCTTC
TRBJ1-1,NA,TRBV19,NA,CASSPQIPNTEAFF,TGTGCCAGTAGTCCCCAGATCCCGAACACTGAAGCTTTCTTT
TRBJ2-4,once,TRBV13,NA,CASSLAGTAKNIQYF,TGTGCCAGCAGCTTAGCGGGAACGGCCAAAAACATTCAGTACTTC
TRBJ2-5,NA,TRBV5-6,NA,CASSLWLEETQYF,TGTGCCAGCAGCTTGTGGCTAGAAGAGACCCAGTACTTC
TRBJ2-1,NA,TRBV19,NA,CASSMVTYEQFF,TGTGCCAGTAGTATGGTTACTTACGAGCAGTTCTTC
TRBJ2-3,NA,TRBV7-2,TRBD2,CASSFSSGSTDTQYF,TGTGCCAGCAGCTTTTCTAGCGGGAGCACAGATACGCAGTATTTT
TRBJ2-1,NA,TRBV11-2,NA,CASSLAGVAAYNEQFF,TGTGCCAGCAGCTTAGCAGGGGTTGCCGCCTACAATGAGCAGTTCTTC
TRBJ2-7,NA,TRBV9,TRBD2,CASSVGGSSYEQYF,TGTGCCAGCAGCGTGGGAGGGAGCTCCTACGAGCAGTACTTC
TRBJ2-5,NA,TRBV4-1,TRBD2,CASSPGTSGRLYQETQYF,TGCGCCAGCAGCCCAGGGACTAGCGGGAGACTATACCAAGAGACCCAGTACTTC
TRBJ2-3,NA,TRBV7-2,NA,CASSLATSTDTQYF,TGTGCCAGCAGCTTAGCAACTAGCACAGATACGCAGTATTTT
TRBJ1-6,NA,TRBV18,TRBD1,CASSPGQGTWNSPLHF,TGTGCCAGCTCACCGGGACAGGGGACTTGGAATTCACCCCTCCACTTT
TRBJ1-1,NA,TRBV29-1,NA,CSVAGTEAFF,TGCAGCGTAGCAGGGACTGAAGCTTTCTTT
TRBJ2-6,NA,TRBV19,TRBD1,CASEDRATGANVLTF,TGTGCCAGCGAGGACAGGGCCACTGGGGCCAACGTCCTGACTTTC
TRBJ2-5,NA,TRBV7-6,NA,CASSLGPVGGIETQYF,TGTGCCAGCAGCTTGGGGCCTGTTGGCGGGATAGAGACCCAGTACTTC